These 19 T cell receptor beta chains came from one sample sequenced in a study of T cells expressing NK-cell markers. TCRdb re-analyzed the 5' RACE reads; it lists each CDR3 protein once, without DNA. The sample includes 150,000 or so distinct CDR3 sequences. The source material was blood T cells: a sorted CD56 or NKG2C T cell subset, CD4+ or CD8+ T cells, or bulk PBMC T cells (not recorded which). The source of these receptors is a woman aged 45-65 years in good health.

V is TRBV12-3 or TRBV12-4 and J is TRBJ2-3; absent DNA, TCRdb's TRBD1 call cannot be checked. CDR3 length equals 13 residues. The CDR3 reads CASWDRATDTQYF.

The rearrangement uses TRBV27 and TRBJ2-1; with no DNA, the TCRdb D assignment of TRBD2 cannot be verified. The length of the CDR3 is 13 residues. The germline gives CDR1 MNHEY, CDR2 SMNVEV (reference sequence). The CDR3 sequence: CASRRGLANEQFF.

This chain uses TRBV7-9 with TRBJ1-1. This CDR3 has 15 amino acids. Germline V gene data show CDR1 as SEHNR and CDR2 as FQNEAQ (reference sequence). CDR3 loop: CASSPRGALNTEAFF.

The V gene is TRBV27, the J gene TRBJ2-1; TCRdb lists TRBD2, though no DNA is available to test this call. Germline V gene sequence: CDR1 MNHEY, CDR2 SMNVEV (reference sequence). This CDR3 comprises 13 residues. CDR3: CASSLEGSHEQFF.

The rearrangement uses TRBV21-1 and TRBJ2-2; lacking DNA, the TRBD1 call made by TCRdb goes unchecked. TRBV21-1 counts as a pseudogene. This CDR3 has 12 residues. Here the CDR3 reads CASVPLEGELFF.

This sequence joins TRBV27 and TRBJ2-1; TCRdb proposes TRBD2, but this gene call is untestable without DNA. This CDR3 spans 18 amino acids. Germline CDR1 MNHEY, CDR2 SMNVEV (reference sequence). The chain's CDR3 is CASSPLLAGGRGYNEQFF.

The chain joins TRBV6-5 to TRBJ2-7; TCRdb outputs TRBD2, but without DNA this stays unchecked. The germline V gene encodes CDR1 MNHEY and CDR2 SVGAGI. This CDR3 is 16 amino acids long. The CDR3 protein is CARGLAVEPATYEQYF.

The chain links TRBV4-1 to TRBJ2-1; the D call of TRBD1 rests on TCRdb alone, since no DNA is present to check it. The CDR3 loop spans 13 amino acids. Germline V gene lookup returns CDR1 MGHRA and CDR2 YSYEKL. The CDR3 is CASSQSQGPEQFF.

The chain carries TRBV6-2 or TRBV6-3 and TRBJ2-3; the TCRdb call, TRBD2, lacks DNA for checking. The CDR3 sequence is 19 residues long. Germline V gene lookup returns CDR1 MNHEY and CDR2 SVGEGT. This chain's CDR3 is CASRTTIAYSGSEADTQYF.

The chain joins TRBV15 to TRBJ1-5; the TCRdb D gene call, TRBD1, has no DNA to confirm it. This CDR3 contains 16 residues. Germline assignment: CDR1 LNHNV and CDR2 YYDKDF (reference sequence). CDR3 protein: CATSSGRVYSNQPQHF.

The rearrangement links TRBV4-1 to TRBJ1-5; no DNA is available, so the TRBD1 call from TCRdb remains unchecked. This CDR3 spans 14 amino acids. Germline V gene sequence: CDR1 MGHRA, CDR2 YSYEKL. CDR3 protein: CASSQTASNQPQHF.

The V gene is TRBV7-9, the J gene TRBJ2-5. The length of the CDR3 is 17 residues. CDR1 is SEHNR, CDR2 FQNEAQ, per germline (reference sequence). This chain's CDR3 is CASSLVRGGVYQETQYF. Complete variable domain (other parts from reference TRBV7-9 and TRBJ2-5): DTGVSQNPRHKITKRGQNVTFRCDPISEHNRLYWYRQTLGQGPEFLTYFQNEAQLEKSRLLSDRFSAERPKGSFSTLEIQRTEQGDSAMYLCASSLVRGGVYQETQYFGPGTRLLVL.

This chain links TRBV6-5 with TRBJ1-1; TCRdb calls TRBD1, which cannot be checked without DNA. Germline CDR1 reads MNHEY; CDR2 reads SVGAGI. The CDR3 length is 15 residues. Here the CDR3 reads CASSYLQGLNTEAFF.

The V call is TRBV6-1, the J call TRBJ2-5; TCRdb indicates TRBD1, and absent DNA this call remains unverified. The length of the CDR3 is 14 residues. Germline CDR1 is MNHNS and CDR2 is SASEGT. The CDR3: CASSDSGGVETQYF.

The chain is built from TRBV13 and TRBJ2-1; TCRdb names TRBD2, which stays unverified in the absence of DNA. The CDR3 spans 14 residues. Germline V gives CDR1 PRHDT, CDR2 FYEKMQ (reference sequence). The CDR3 loop reads CASSSGLAIGEQFF. Using reference TRBV13 and TRBJ2-1 for the parts outside the CDR3, the full variable domain is AAGVIQSPRHLIKEKRETATLKCYPIPRHDTVYWYQQGPGQDPQFLISFYEKMQSDKGSIPDRFSAQQFSDYHSELNMSSLELGDSALYFCASSSGLAIGEQFFGPGTRLTVL.

The rearrangement links TRBV12-3 or TRBV12-4 to TRBJ2-3; checking the TCRdb D call of TRBD2 is not possible without DNA. CDR3 size: 15 residues. CDR3 loop: CASSFYSSVGDTQYF.

The chain recombines TRBV10-2 with TRBJ1-6; the TRBD1 assignment by TCRdb is unverifiable without DNA. The CDR3 length is 14 residues. Germline V gene sequence: CDR1 WSHSY, CDR2 SAAADI. The CDR3 sequence is CASSFGQVNSPLHF.

This sequence joins TRBV7-8 and TRBJ2-5; as DNA is missing, the TRBD1 call by TCRdb cannot be tested. Germline V gene data show CDR1 as SGHVS and CDR2 as FQNEAQ. The CDR3 spans 13 residues. CDR3 protein: CASSTGEVETQYF. Filled out from reference TRBV7-8 and TRBJ2-5, the complete variable domain reads GAGVSQSPRYKVAKRGQDVALRCDPISGHVSLFWYQQALGQGPEFLTYFQNEAQLDKSGLPSDRFFAERPEGSVSTLKIQRTQQEDSAVYLCASSTGEVETQYFGPGTRLLVL.

The chain employs TRBV2 and TRBJ2-1; TCRdb returns TRBD1, unconfirmable since there is no DNA. The CDR3 runs to 15 residues. CDR1 is SNHLY, CDR2 FYNNEI, per germline. CDR3: CASSEVAGGANEQFF.